A selection of T cell receptor beta chains follows, all from one sample in a study of neurological immune-mediated disorders. TCRdb independently ran MiXCR on the 5' RACE reads; one entry per CDR3 protein. The sample has 35,000 to 40,000 distinct CDR3 sequences, around a tenth seen once; the top ten hold around 3.9%. The sequenced sample was CD4+ T cells from blood. These receptors were obtained from a woman younger than 45 with HTLV-1-associated myelopathy (HAM/TSP). CDR3s include the opening cysteine and the closing phenylalanine or tryptophan. A D gene is named only where the DNA matches it firmly. Only some rows state a clone size, as once, few, many or a class for expanded clones.

>TRBJ1-5|TRBV3-1|-|many
TGTGCCAGCAGCCAAGGGGACATTCAGCCCCAGCATTTT
CASSQGDIQPQHF
>TRBJ2-2|TRBV24-1|-|many
TGTGCCACCAGTGCGGACTCACTTAACACCGGGGAGCTGTTTTTT
CATSADSLNTGELFF
>TRBJ2-7|TRBV6-5|TRBD1|many
TGTGCCAGCAGGGCCCCCGGGACAGGGGTTAAGCAGTACTTC
CASRAPGTGVKQYF
>TRBJ2-7|TRBV7-9|-|many
TGTGCCAGCAGCTTAGCGGGGATAGTGAGCGAGCAGTACTTC
CASSLAGIVSEQYF
>TRBJ1-1|TRBV6-1|-|many
TGTGCCAGCAGTGTTGCAGGGTTGGACACTGAAGCTTTCTTT
CASSVAGLDTEAFF
>TRBJ2-5|TRBV5-1|TRBD2|many
TGCGCCAGCAGCCCCGGCGGGACTAGCGAGACCCAGTACTTC
CASSPGGTSETQYF
>TRBJ1-1|TRBV20-1|-|many
TGCAGTGCTAGAGTCTTGACCCGAACTGAAGCTTTCTTT
CSARVLTRTEAFF
>TRBJ2-5|TRBV2|-|many
TGTGCCAGCAGGGATACTAGGGTACTTTTACAAGAGACCCAGTACTTC
CASRDTRVLLQETQYF
>TRBJ2-3|TRBV20-1|TRBD2|many
TGCAGTGCGAGAGTAGCGGGGGGGCACCGGGCAGATACGCAGTATTTT
CSARVAGGHRADTQYF
>TRBJ2-3|TRBV12-3/TRBV12-4|TRBD2|many
TGTGCCAGCAGTCCAAGACTAGCCCGAGGCACAGATACGCAGTATTTT
CASSPRLARGTDTQYF
>TRBJ1-4|TRBV5-5|-|many
TGTGCCAGCAGCTTGATCAATTTTAATGAAAAACTGTTTTTT
CASSLINFNEKLFF
>TRBJ1-5|TRBV6-5|-|-
TGTGCCAGCAATTACACCTGGACACGGGATCAGCCCCAGCATTTT
CASNYTWTRDQPQHF
>TRBJ1-3|TRBV6-6|-|many
TGTGCCAGCAGTCCCAGGGTCTCTGGAAACACCATATATTTT
CASSPRVSGNTIYF
>TRBJ1-6|TRBV10-3|TRBD1|many
TGTGCCATCAGTGAGATGGGGGACAGGCCGGCTCACTATAATTCACCCCTCCACTTT
CAISEMGDRPAHYNSPLHF
>TRBJ1-1|TRBV5-1|-|many
TGCGCCAGCAGCCCCCTAGTCCTTGCCTCGAACACTGAAGCTTTCTTT
CASSPLVLASNTEAFF
>TRBJ2-7|TRBV5-1|TRBD1|many
TGCGCCAGCAGCTTGGGACAGGGGTTCGGCGAGCAGTACTTC
CASSLGQGFGEQYF
>TRBJ1-3|TRBV3-1|-|many
TGTGCCAGCAGCCCCTCCCGGCCGGGACCGGCAGGAAACACCATATATTTT
CASSPSRPGPAGNTIYF
>TRBJ2-2|TRBV5-1|-|many
TGCGCCAGCAGCTTTGGATCAAGGAACACCGGGGAGCTGTTTTTT
CASSFGSRNTGELFF
>TRBJ1-3|TRBV18|-|many
TGTGCCAGCTCACCGGTAGATGGAAACACCATATATTTT
CASSPVDGNTIYF
>TRBJ2-1|TRBV4-1|TRBD2|few
TGCGCCAGCAGCCAAGATGGGCGGGGGACTGAGCAGTTCTTC
CASSQDGRGTEQFF
>TRBJ1-4|TRBV12-3/TRBV12-4|-|medium-sized
TGTGCCAGCAGTTTCGGGTTGGTGGGGTATGAAAAACTGTTTTTT
CASSFGLVGYEKLFF
>TRBJ1-1|TRBV20-1|-|many
TGCAGTGCTAGATTGTCCAGTATGAACACTGAAGCTTTCTTT
CSARLSSMNTEAFF
>TRBJ1-1|TRBV10-3|-|many
TGTGCCATCCGGGGCACAATGAACACTGAAGCTTTCTTT
CAIRGTMNTEAFF
>TRBJ1-5|TRBV6-2/TRBV6-3|-|many
TGTGCCAGCAGTTACTCAGGGGGTTCGGGCAATCAGCCCCAGCATTTT
CASSYSGGSGNQPQHF
>TRBJ1-3|TRBV20-1|-|many
TGCAGTGCCCGTGCGGTGACTGGAAACACCATATATTTT
CSARAVTGNTIYF
>TRBJ1-2|TRBV20-1|-|many
TGCAGTGCTAGGGATTGGGGGGCCTATGGCTACACCTTC
CSARDWGAYGYTF
>TRBJ1-4|TRBV30|-|many
TGTGCCTGGAGTGTACCCCAGGGAGTCAGTGAAAAACTGTTTTTT
CAWSVPQGVSEKLFF
>TRBJ2-1|TRBV19|-|many
TGTGGACGACACTCTCGCTCCTACAATGAGCAGTTCTTC
CGRHSRSYNEQFF
>TRBJ2-6|TRBV27|-|many
TGTGCCAGCAGTAGTATGAGCTCTGGGGCCAACGTCCTGACTTTC
CASSSMSSGANVLTF
>TRBJ1-1|TRBV5-1|-|many
TGCGCCAGCAGCTTGCAAATGAACACTGAAGCTTTCTTT
CASSLQMNTEAFF
>TRBJ2-7|TRBV20-1|-|many
TGCAGTGCTAGGCCCCTCCTAGCGTCGACCTACGAGCAGTACTTC
CSARPLLASTYEQYF
>TRBJ2-5|TRBV3-1|TRBD1|many
TGTGCCAGCAGCCAAGTTCCCAGACAGGGTTCCCTAGGTACCCAGTACTTC
CASSQVPRQGSLGTQYF
>TRBJ2-1|TRBV12-3/TRBV12-4|-|many
TGTGCCAGCAGTCCACAGTTCTTC
CASSPQFF
>TRBJ1-1|TRBV29-1|TRBD1|-
TGCAGCGTCGGAAAGGGGGCAACGAACACTGAAGCTTTCTTT
CSVGKGATNTEAFF
>TRBJ1-1|TRBV3-1|-|many
TGTGCCAGCAGCCAAGATAGTCAGGGGGAAGCTTTCTTT
CASSQDSQGEAFF
>TRBJ2-4|TRBV12-3/TRBV12-4|-|many
TGTGCCAGCGGGTTAGCCAAAAACATTCAGTACTTC
CASGLAKNIQYF
>TRBJ1-6|TRBV20-1|TRBD1|many
TGCAGTGCTCCGGGACAGGGAAATTCACCCCTCCACTTT
CSAPGQGNSPLHF
>TRBJ2-3|TRBV24-1|-|many
TGTGCCACCAGTGGGATGGGGAGCACAGATACGCAGTATTTT
CATSGMGSTDTQYF
>TRBJ2-7|TRBV5-1|-|medium-sized
TGCGCCAGCAGCTTTGAGGGGGAGCAGTACTTC
CASSFEGEQYF
>TRBJ2-6|TRBV27|-|many
TGTGCCAGCAGTTTTAAGGGGTCTGGGGCCAACGTCCTGACTTTC
CASSFKGSGANVLTF
>TRBJ2-3|TRBV3-1|-|-
TGTGCCAGCAGCCGAGGTGGTAGCGGCACAGATACGCAGTATTTT
CASSRGGSGTDTQYF
>TRBJ2-1|TRBV7-9|-|many
TGTGCCAGCAGCTCATACCGGGGGATTGGGGGTTACAATGAGCAGTTCTTC
CASSSYRGIGGYNEQFF
>TRBJ2-4|TRBV5-1|-|many
TGCGCCAGCAGCACGCGGACAGCACAAAACATTCAGTACTTC
CASSTRTAQNIQYF
>TRBJ1-2|TRBV20-1|-|many
TGCAGTGCTAGAACGGACAGCGCTAACTATGGCTACACCTTC
CSARTDSANYGYTF
>TRBJ1-4|TRBV5-5|TRBD1|many
TGTGCCAGCAGGTGGTCGACAGGGGGCTTGAATGAAAAACTGTTTTTT
CASRWSTGGLNEKLFF
>TRBJ2-2|TRBV20-1|-|many
TGCAGTGCTAGTGTTAGTGGCACGGGTAGAAGCGGGGAGCTGTTTTTT
CSASVSGTGRSGELFF
>TRBJ2-3|TRBV12-3/TRBV12-4|TRBD2|many
TGTGCCAGCAGTCTCCAGCGGGGTCCTCTCACAGATACGCAGTATTTT
CASSLQRGPLTDTQYF
>TRBJ1-1|TRBV6-1|-|many
TGTGCCAGCAGCCCCCTGGTTCCTTCAAACACTGAAGCTTTCTTT
CASSPLVPSNTEAFF